Presented here are 4 T cell receptor beta chains from one specimen sequenced in a study of blood T cell repertoires in COVID-19. Libraries were prepared by immunoSEQ multiplex PCR; TCRdb keeps only in-frame clonotypes and omits some of them. The data contain approximately 120,000 clones, about 75% of them singletons. Specimen: peripheral blood. Every receptor here comes from a man aged 80 or over with acute or convalescent COVID-19.

V usage is TRBV19 and J usage is TRBJ1-1; D gene unclear. The V gene's germline CDR1 is LNHDA and CDR2 SQIVND (reference sequence). CDR3 size: 16 residues. V was pared by 7 bases and J by 2 bases, with 20 bases between. The CDR3 here is CASTESSDRVNTEAFF. CDR3 nucleotide sequence: TGTGCCAGTACCGAATCCTCCGATCGGGTTAACACTGAAGCTTTCTTT.

The chain recombines TRBV7-9 with TRBJ1-1; TRBD1 might be the D (6 bases). The CDR3 extends over 18 amino acids. Per germline, CDR1 SEHNR and CDR2 FQNEAQ (reference sequence). Trimming left V 0 bases short and J 0 bases short, with 17 bases between. The CDR3 here is CASSLATGLRGLNTEAFF. CDR3 in DNA: TGTGCCAGCAGCTTAGCGACAGGCCTAAGGGGCCTGAACACTGAAGCTTTCTTT.

V usage is TRBV5-4 and J usage is TRBJ1-1; D uncertain. This CDR3 is 14 amino acids long. The germline V and J ends were trimmed by 4 bases and 1 base, with 11 bases remaining between them. Per germline, CDR1 SGHNT and CDR2 YYREEE (reference sequence). The CDR3 loop reads CASSPGVENTEAFF. Written as DNA, the CDR3 is TGTGCCAGCAGCCCCGGGGTGGAGAACACTGAAGCTTTCTTT.

This sequence joins TRBV7-2 and TRBJ2-3; no firm D call. From germline, CDR1 is SGHTA and CDR2 FQGNSA. The V and J ends lost 0 bases and 0 bases respectively, with 10 bases between them. This CDR3 has 16 amino acids. CDR3 nucleotide sequence: TGTGCCAGCAGCTTAGCTGTTCTCGTCAGCACAGATACGCAGTATTTT. Its protein is CASSLAVLVSTDTQYF.